This TCR beta chain was captured in a study of cytomegalovirus exposure and HLA in healthy donors. Study-level findings and limits: Later analysis associated a missense DCLRE1C variant with TCR beta V- and J-gene trimming. 150 or so TCR beta chains were listed as cytomegalovirus-associated. Later analysis indicated greater clonal expansion among HLA-associated TCR beta chains than among equally common other chains.

Vbeta (60) and Jbeta (13) primers were used in the PCR. The repertoire was sequenced with immunoSEQ multiplex PCR; TCRdb's copy has only in-frame clones and lacks some. The sample carries around 160,000 clones, roughly 79% recorded once. CDR1 and CDR2 from the germline V gene are SGHDT and YYEEEE. CDR3 length: 14 amino acids. V lost 1 base and J lost 0, with 7 bases in between. Concerning this clone: The antigen remains undetermined.

Sequencing input: PBMCs. This clonotype was sampled from a woman between 40 and 50 years old in good health and CMV-seropositive. The chain couples TRBV5-6 to TRBJ1-2; perhaps TRBD1 as D (5 bases). The CDR3 loop is CASSLTGPNYGYTF. The CDR3 region has the DNA TGTGCCAGCAGCTTGACAGGCCCTAACTATGGCTACACCTTC.